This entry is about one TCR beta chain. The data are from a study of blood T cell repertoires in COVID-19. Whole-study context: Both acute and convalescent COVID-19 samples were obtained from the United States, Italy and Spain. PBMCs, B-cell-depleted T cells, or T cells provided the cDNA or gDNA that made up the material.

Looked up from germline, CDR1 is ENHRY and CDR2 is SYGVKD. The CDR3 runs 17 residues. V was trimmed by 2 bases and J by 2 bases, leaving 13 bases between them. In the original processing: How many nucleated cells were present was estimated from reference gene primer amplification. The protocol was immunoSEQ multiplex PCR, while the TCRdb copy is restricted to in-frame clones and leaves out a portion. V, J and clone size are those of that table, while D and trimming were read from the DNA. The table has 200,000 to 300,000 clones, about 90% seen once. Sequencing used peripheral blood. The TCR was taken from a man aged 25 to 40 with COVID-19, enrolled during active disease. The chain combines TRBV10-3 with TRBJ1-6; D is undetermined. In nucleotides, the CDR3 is TGTGCCATCAGTGAGGAGGCGGGAGGCGCCTATAATTCACCCCTCCACTTT. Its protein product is CAISEEAGGAYNSPLHF.